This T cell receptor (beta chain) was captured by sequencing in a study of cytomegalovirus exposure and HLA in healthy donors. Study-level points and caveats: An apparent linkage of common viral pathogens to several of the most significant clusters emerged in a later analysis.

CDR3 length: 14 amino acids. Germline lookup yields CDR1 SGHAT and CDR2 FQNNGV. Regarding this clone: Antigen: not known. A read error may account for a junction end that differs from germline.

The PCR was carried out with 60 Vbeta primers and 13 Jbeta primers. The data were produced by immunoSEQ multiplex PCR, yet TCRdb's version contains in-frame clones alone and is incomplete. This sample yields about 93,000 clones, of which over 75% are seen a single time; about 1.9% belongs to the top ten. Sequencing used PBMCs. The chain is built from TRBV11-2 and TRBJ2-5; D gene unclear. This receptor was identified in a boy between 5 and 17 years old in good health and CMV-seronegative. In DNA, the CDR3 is TGTGCTAGCAGCCCCGACCGGGACCAAGAGACCCAGTACTTC. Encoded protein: CASSPDRDQETQYF.